In this sample, the clone carrying this T cell receptor beta chain turned up once. A read error may account for a junction end that differs from germline. The data are from a study of blood T cell repertoires in COVID-19. The wider study: Acute and convalescent COVID-19 specimens originated in the United States, Italy and Spain. Sources were T cells, B-cell-depleted T cells, or PBMCs; the material itself was cDNA or gDNA.

This CDR3 region has 15 residues. Germline CDR1 is SSHAT and CDR2 is FNYEAQ (reference sequence). How the authors handled the data: Researchers report that nucleated cell counts were estimated from reference gene primer amplification. Libraries were prepared by immunoSEQ multiplex PCR; TCRdb keeps only in-frame clonotypes and omits some of them. V, J and clone size are taken as reported in that table, and D and trimming were inferred from the DNA itself. The table has 200,000 to 300,000 clones, roughly 85% seen once; the top ten hold around 3.3%. Input material: peripheral blood. This sequence joins TRBV7-7 and TRBJ2-7, with 14 positions matching TRBD2. This TCR was sampled from a woman between 18 and 29 years old with acute or convalescent COVID-19. The CDR3 region is CASSRGTSGSHEQYF. As DNA, the CDR3 is TGTGCTAGCAGCCGAGGGACTAGCGGGAGTCACGAGCAGTACTTC.